Shown below are 17 T cell receptor beta chains from a single sample sequenced in a study of blood T cell repertoires in COVID-19. Assay: immunoSEQ multiplex PCR; the TCRdb copy retains only in-frame clones and omits some. The sample lists fewer than 150,000 clones, 78% occurring once. The sample comprised peripheral blood. Every receptor here comes from a man between 60 and 75 years old who had recovered from COVID-19.

The chain's CDR3 is CASSASTGEQYF. The CDR3 DNA reads as TGTGCCAGCAGTGCTTCGACGGGAGAGCAGTACTTC. V and J are TRBV2 and TRBJ2-7; TRBD2 is a possible D gene (5 bases). The CDR3 is 12 amino acids. Per germline, CDR1 SNHLY and CDR2 FYNNEI. With 4 bases removed from V and 7 bases from J, the gap between germline ends came to 11 bases.

This chain's CDR3 is CASSLGGQLGELFF. For the CDR3, the DNA is TGTGCCAGCAGCTTAGGGGGACAGCTCGGGGAGCTGTTTTTT. The chain uses TRBV11-3 and TRBJ2-2; 7 bases are shared with TRBD1. Per the germline V gene, CDR1 is SGHNT and CDR2 is YENEEA. The CDR3 extends over 14 amino acids. The V gene end was trimmed by 1 base and the J gene end by 7 bases; junction bases not matched to a gene: 3.

The V gene is TRBV28, the J gene TRBJ1-6, with D tentatively TRBD1 (5 bases). Germline V lookup: CDR1 MDHEN, CDR2 SYDVKM. This CDR3 has 14 amino acids. V lost 4 bases, J lost 9 bases, and 13 bases lay in between. CDR3 sequence reads: CASSSGLARSPLHF. The CDR3 nucleotides are TGTGCCAGCAGTTCGGGACTGGCTCGTTCACCCCTCCACTTT.

The J gene is TRBJ1-1, the V gene TRBV2; tentatively, D is TRBD1 (5 bases). The germline V gene has CDR1 SNHLY and CDR2 FYNNEI. The CDR3 is 12 amino acids. Trimming stripped 7 bases from V and 6 bases from J, with 12 bases between. CDR3 sequence: CASTGGGAEAFF. CDR3 DNA: TGTGCCAGCACCGGCGGGGGTGCTGAAGCTTTCTTT.

The chain links TRBV27 to TRBJ1-1, with 11 bases that match TRBD1. Germline-derived CDR1 and CDR2 are MNHEY and SMNVEV (reference sequence). The CDR3 totals 17 residues. V dropped 5 bases and J dropped 2; count of bases not matched to a gene: 10. This CDR3 is CASSKISGTGGNTEAFF. The CDR3 DNA reads as TGTGCCAGCAGTAAAATATCCGGGACAGGGGGTAACACTGAAGCTTTCTTT.

The chain combines TRBV11-3 with TRBJ1-5; D possibly corresponds to TRBD1 (5 bases). Germline V gene lookup returns CDR1 SGHNT and CDR2 YENEEA. CDR3 length: 11 residues. Trimming left V 5 bases short and J 9 bases short, with 8 bases between. The CDR3 sequence is CASSPQAPQHF. In DNA form, the CDR3 reads TGTGCCAGCAGCCCACAGGCGCCCCAGCATTTT.

This chain joins TRBV5-1 and TRBJ1-3; a possible D gene is TRBD1 (6 bases). The ends were cut back, 3 bases at V and 1 base at J, with 11 bases in the middle. The CDR3 totals 15 residues. The germline CDR1 and CDR2 sequences are SGHRS and YFSETQ. For the CDR3, the DNA is TGCGCCAGCAGCTCTGGGGGCTCTTCTGGAAACACCATATATTTT. Protein: CASSSGGSSGNTIYF.

The CDR3 spells CASSLGAGGGTDTQYF. Written as DNA, the CDR3 is TGTGCCAGCAGCTTGGGAGCGGGAGGGGGCACAGATACGCAGTATTTT. The gene calls are TRBV7-3 and TRBJ2-3; 10 bases align to TRBD2. In germline, CDR1 is SGHTA, CDR2 FQGTGA. This CDR3 is 16 amino acids long. V dropped 3 bases and J dropped 1; count of bases not matched to a gene: 4.

V usage is TRBV6-5 and J usage is TRBJ2-5; TRBD2 matches 12 bases. Losses at the gene ends were 4 bases for V and 6 bases for J; bases not matched to a gene: 6. Looked up from germline, CDR1 is MNHEY and CDR2 is SVGAGI. The length of the CDR3 is 15 residues. As DNA, the CDR3 is TGTGCCAGCAGTTCGACTAGCGGGAGCGGGAAGACCCAGTACTTC. Translating it yields CASSSTSGSGKTQYF.

The rearrangement links TRBV30 to TRBJ1-3, with D possibly being TRBD1 (6 bases). CDR1 is GTSNPN, CDR2 SVGIG, per germline (reference sequence). Trimming took off 7 bases at V and 5 bases at J, with 18 bases between the two ends. The CDR3 consists of 14 residues. The CDR3 sequence is CASDPGTTRNTIYF. The CDR3, as DNA: TGTGCCTCCGACCCCGGGACAACTCGAAACACCATATATTTT.

The rearrangement uses TRBV5-1 and TRBJ2-5; TRBD1 aligns across 7 bases. This CDR3 is 14 amino acids long. Germline CDR1 SGHRS, CDR2 YFSETQ. V dropped 0 bases and J dropped 3; count of bases not matched to a gene: 2. This chain's CDR3 is CASSLGGGEETQYF. For the CDR3, the DNA is TGCGCCAGCAGCTTGGGAGGGGGCGAAGAGACCCAGTACTTC.

The V and J genes are TRBV5-1 and TRBJ2-3; TRBD1 aligns across 10 bases. In germline, CDR1 is SGHRS, CDR2 YFSETQ. V shed 3 bases and J 4 bases; nucleotides not matched to a gene: 2. This CDR3 comprises 14 residues. CDR3 DNA: TGCGCCAGCAGCTACGGACAGGGGGCAGATACGCAGTATTTT. Encoded protein: CASSYGQGADTQYF. The variable domain in full, with the rest retrieved from reference TRBV5-1 and TRBJ2-3, is KAGVTQTPRYLIKTRGQQVTLSCSPISGHRSVSWYQQTPGQGLQFLFEYFSETQRNKGNFPGRFSGRQFSNSRSEMNVSTLELGDSALYLCASSYGQGADTQYFGPGTRLTVL.

J is TRBJ2-3 and V is TRBV27, with 12 bases identical to TRBD2. CDR3 length: 15 amino acids. CDR1 MNHEY and CDR2 SMNVEV come from the germline V gene (reference sequence). The trim removed 2 bases at V and 6 bases at J, leaving 3 bases unmatched. DNA of the CDR3: TGTGCCAGCAGTTTAGGACTAGCGGGATTTGATACGCAGTATTTT. Amino acid sequence: CASSLGLAGFDTQYF.

The rearrangement uses TRBV28 and TRBJ2-5; TRBD2 matches at 7 bases. The V and J ends lost 7 bases and 4 bases, in that order; junction bases with no gene match: 6. Germline CDR1 MDHEN, CDR2 SYDVKM. This CDR3 is 13 amino acids long. CDR3 coding DNA: TGTGCCAGCACCCCGGGGAGGGGAGAGACCCAGTACTTC. Encoded protein: CASTPGRGETQYF.

The chain has TRBV21-1 and TRBJ2-1; the DNA was not compared with TRBD1, the D call given in the table. TRBV21-1 is a known pseudogene. The CDR3 runs to 13 residues. CDR3 amino acids: CASSPDRSNEQFF. The CDR3 bases are TGTGCCAGCAGCCCCGACAGAAGCAATGAGCAGTTCTTC.

A single count supports this clone. V and J are TRBV18 and TRBJ2-3; tentatively, D is TRBD2 (5 bases). Trimming left V 3 bases short and J 6 bases short, with 13 bases between. This CDR3 has 14 amino acids. Germline CDR1 is KGHSH and CDR2 is LQKENI. This CDR3 reads CASSPDSKRDTQYF. The CDR3 region has the DNA TGTGCCAGCTCACCGGACTCAAAGAGGGATACGCAGTATTTT.

The chain joins TRBV6-5 to TRBJ2-7; 14 nucleotides align to TRBD2. V was pared by 2 bases and J by 6 bases, with 3 bases of the junction left unmatched. Germline loops: CDR1 MNHEY, CDR2 SVGAGI. The CDR3 spans 15 residues. CDR3 in DNA: TGTGCCAGCAGTTACGGGACTAGCGGGAGTGGCGAGCAGTACTTC. It translates to CASSYGTSGSGEQYF.